A single sample gave rise to the 21 T cell receptor beta chains below, sequenced in a study of vaccination and CD4 T cells after COVID-19. Treatment reported: roughly 10-day PBMC culture with coronavirus spike peptide pools or control peptides (ViraFEST assay). With the Oncomine TCR Beta short-read assay, DNA from cultured CD4+ T cells was sequenced. TCRdb reanalysed the PCR reads using MiXCR and keeps one entry per CDR3 protein. The repertoire includes tens of thousands of distinct CDR3 sequences, 38% of them detected once, and less than 20% sits in the top ten. These receptors' targets are unknown. The source was CD4+ T cells from blood, cultured in vitro, collected before SARS-CoV-2 vaccination. The receptors stem from a human donor who received a COVID-19 vaccine.

The chain links TRBV7-8 to TRBJ1-3; 8 nucleotides agree with TRBD1. Trimming at V came to 2 bases and at J to 1 base, leaving 4 bases not matched to a gene. The CDR3 covers 16 residues. Germline-derived CDR1 and CDR2 are SGHVS and FQNEAQ. Here the CDR3 DNA reads TGTGCCAGCAGCTTAAACAGGGGGAATTCTGGAAACACCATATATTTT. Translating gives CASSLNRGNSGNTIYF.

J is TRBJ2-3 and V is TRBV6-4; TRBD2 agrees at 7 bases. The V gene end was trimmed by 3 bases and the J gene end by 2 bases; junction bases not matched to a gene: 11. Germline lookup yields CDR1 MRHNA and CDR2 SNTAGT. This CDR3 is built from 17 residues. CDR3 coding DNA: TGTGCCAGCAGTGAAGTTTCCGGGACTACAAACACAGATACGCAGTATTTT. This encodes CASSEVSGTTNTDTQYF.

The chain recombines TRBV5-1 with TRBJ1-6; D remains unclear. The CDR3 length is 13 residues. V shed 4 bases and J shed 7 bases, with 9 bases lying between them. Germline V gives CDR1 SGHRS, CDR2 YFSETQ. The CDR3 nucleotides are TGCGCCAGCAGCCTAGGTGGCAATTCACCCCTCCACTTT. It encodes CASSLGGNSPLHF. Drawing the rest from reference TRBV5-1 and TRBJ1-6, the complete variable domain is KAGVTQTPRYLIKTRGQQVTLSCSPISGHRSVSWYQQTPGQGLQFLFEYFSETQRNKGNFPGRFSGRQFSNSRSEMNVSTLELGDSALYLCASSLGGNSPLHFGNGTRLTVT.

The chain joins TRBV27 to TRBJ2-4; no clear D gene. Germline V gene lookup returns CDR1 MNHEY and CDR2 SMNVEV (reference sequence). The CDR3 contains 14 residues. V dropped 6 bases and J dropped 1 base, with 10 bases sitting between them. CDR3 sequence (DNA): TGTGCCAGCAGGGCCGGTAGTGCCAAAAACATTCAGTACTTC. Protein: CASRAGSAKNIQYF.

J is TRBJ2-7 and V is TRBV24-1; D is possibly TRBD1 (5 bases). This CDR3 comprises 15 residues. CDR1 is KGHDR, CDR2 SFDVKD, per germline. Trimming left V 6 bases short and J 2 bases short, with 16 bases between. Here the CDR3 DNA reads TGTGCCACCAGTTTACGTACCCCCAGGGCCTACGAGCAGTACTTC. Translation gives CATSLRTPRAYEQYF.

This chain links TRBV5-5 with TRBJ1-5, with no clear D. Germline CDR1 is SGHKS and CDR2 is YYEKEE (reference sequence). V lost 0 bases and J 3 bases, leaving 4 bases between the germline ends. This CDR3 is 13 amino acids long. As DNA, the CDR3 is TGTGCCAGCAGCTTGGGAAACAATCAGCCCCAGCATTTT. It is translated as CASSLGNNQPQHF.

The chain has TRBV11-3 and TRBJ1-2; D unclear. Trimming took off 9 bases at V and 4 bases at J, with 9 bases between the two ends. The CDR3 extends over 11 amino acids. Per germline, CDR1 SGHNT and CDR2 YENEEA. The CDR3 nucleotides read TGTGCCAGTCCGACGGGCTATGGCTACACCTTC. Translated, it gives CASPTGYGYTF.

This chain links TRBV20-1 with TRBJ2-7; 9 bases are a match to TRBD2. Germline CDR1 DFQATT, CDR2 SNEGSKA (reference sequence). CDR3 size: 16 residues. The V gene end was trimmed by 5 bases and the J gene end by 4 bases; junction bases not matched to a gene: 15. CDR3 loop: CSAEKGYGGGAYEQYF. CDR3 nucleotide sequence: TGCAGTGCTGAGAAGGGTTACGGCGGGGGGGCTTACGAGCAGTACTTC.

The chain combines TRBV5-1 with TRBJ2-5; D is perhaps TRBD1 (6 bases). Trimming shortened V by 2 bases and J by 3 bases, and 11 bases separated the two germline ends. Germline CDR1 is SGHRS and CDR2 is YFSETQ. The CDR3 is 14 amino acids. CDR3 nucleotide sequence: TGCGCCAGCAGCTTAACTGGGGGCGAAGAGACCCAGTACTTC. Amino acids: CASSLTGGEETQYF.

This rearrangement joins TRBV2 to TRBJ2-7; D uncertain. Trimming removed 5 bases at V and 0 bases at J, with 5 bases between. This CDR3 is 12 amino acids long. Per the germline V gene, CDR1 is SNHLY and CDR2 is FYNNEI. The CDR3 sequence: CASSPISYEQYF. The CDR3 DNA sequence: TGTGCCAGCAGTCCGATCTCCTACGAGCAGTACTTC.

Points on this clonotype: At one end the junction does not follow the germline gene, possibly because of a read error. The chain carries TRBV15 and TRBJ1-2; no firm D call. The CDR3 extends over 14 amino acids. Germline V gene sequence: CDR1 LNHNV, CDR2 YYDKDF (reference sequence). The CDR3 loop is CATSGEPVVYGHTF. CDR3 nucleotide sequence: TGTGCCACCAGCGGGGAACCAGTCGTCTATGGCCACACCTTC.

This rearrangement joins TRBV11-3 to TRBJ2-5; 12 nucleotides agree with TRBD2. V shed 1 base, J shed 2 bases, and the junction held 5 bases outside the gene matches. Per the germline V gene, CDR1 is SGHNT and CDR2 is YENEEA. The CDR3 length is 17 residues. CDR3 region: CASSLGQGTSGQETQYF. The CDR3, as DNA: TGTGCCAGCAGCTTAGGGCAAGGGACTAGCGGGCAAGAGACCCAGTACTTC.

The genes are TRBV6-1 and TRBJ1-1; no reliable D call. The CDR3 extends over 15 amino acids. Germline CDR1 reads MNHNS; CDR2 reads SASEGT. Trimming stripped 0 bases from V and 1 base from J, with 9 bases between. The CDR3 DNA reads as TGTGCCAGCAGTGAAGCGCTTCGGTCGAACACTGAAGCTTTCTTT. This encodes CASSEALRSNTEAFF.

The V and J genes are TRBV12-3 or TRBV12-4 and TRBJ1-1, with D perhaps matching TRBD1 (6 bases). The CDR3 is 13 residues long. V was shortened by 5 bases and J by 3 bases, with 10 bases between the two germline ends. The CDR3 reads CASSQGWDTEAFF. CDR3 in DNA: TGTGCCAGCAGTCAGGGGTGGGACACTGAAGCTTTCTTT.

The rearrangement links TRBV15 to TRBJ1-2; TRBD1 matches 9 bases. The CDR3 spans 15 residues. Germline loops: CDR1 LNHNV, CDR2 YYDKDF (reference sequence). Trimming cost V 0 bases and J 8 bases; bases outside gene matches: 7. Written as DNA, the CDR3 is TGTGCCACCAGCAGAGATTTGCACAGGGGGCAAGGCTACACCTTC. This encodes CATSRDLHRGQGYTF.

The chain recombines TRBV5-4 with TRBJ1-2, with D tentatively TRBD1 (6 bases). Germline CDR1 is SGHNT and CDR2 is YYREEE (reference sequence). Trimming left V 4 bases short and J 8 bases short, with 21 bases between. The CDR3 sequence is 15 residues long. Here the CDR3 reads CASSKKTTGINGYTF. As DNA, the CDR3 is TGTGCCAGCAGCAAAAAGACGACAGGCATCAACGGCTACACCTTC.

V and J are TRBV2 and TRBJ2-7; 11 bases are a match to TRBD1. Germline CDR1 SNHLY, CDR2 FYNNEI. V dropped 4 bases and J dropped 7; count of bases not matched to a gene: 6. The CDR3 has 14 residues. This CDR3 is CASSGGTGGREQYF. CDR3 DNA sequence: TGTGCCAGCAGTGGGGGGACAGGGGGTAGAGAGCAGTACTTC.

The rearrangement uses TRBV30 and TRBJ1-4, with 10 nucleotides matching TRBD1. Germline-derived CDR1 and CDR2 are GTSNPN and SVGIG (reference sequence). The CDR3 runs 15 residues. The V gene end was trimmed by 7 bases and the J gene end by 7 bases; junction bases not matched to a gene: 12. The CDR3 reads CASAPGQGNSEKLFF. DNA for the CDR3: TGTGCCTCTGCCCCGGGACAGGGGAATAGTGAAAAACTGTTTTTT.

The chain joins TRBV6-1 to TRBJ2-5, with 9 nucleotides matching TRBD1. Germline trimming cut 5 bases from V and 5 bases from J; bases unmatched to any gene: 6. The CDR3 is 14 amino acids. Germline V gene data show CDR1 as MNHNS and CDR2 as SASEGT. In nucleotides, the CDR3 is TGTGCCAGCAGTCGTGGACAGGGGACGGAGACCCAGTACTTC. Translating gives CASSRGQGTETQYF.

The V and J genes are TRBV6-5 and TRBJ1-1; no clear D gene. The CDR3 sequence is 15 residues long. Germline CDR1 MNHEY, CDR2 SVGAGI. V dropped 2 bases and J dropped 3 bases, with 13 bases sitting between them. The CDR3, as DNA: TGTGCCAGCAGTTACCTGACCCGGCGGGACACTGAAGCTTTCTTT. It yields the protein CASSYLTRRDTEAFF.

The rearrangement joins TRBV21-1 to TRBJ1-6; the table gives TRBD1 as D, unverified against the DNA. TRBV21-1 is a documented pseudogene. This CDR3 has 13 residues. The CDR3 DNA is TGTGCCAGCAGCATAGGGGGCCTTTCACCCCTCCACTTT. Its translation is CASSIGGLSPLHF.